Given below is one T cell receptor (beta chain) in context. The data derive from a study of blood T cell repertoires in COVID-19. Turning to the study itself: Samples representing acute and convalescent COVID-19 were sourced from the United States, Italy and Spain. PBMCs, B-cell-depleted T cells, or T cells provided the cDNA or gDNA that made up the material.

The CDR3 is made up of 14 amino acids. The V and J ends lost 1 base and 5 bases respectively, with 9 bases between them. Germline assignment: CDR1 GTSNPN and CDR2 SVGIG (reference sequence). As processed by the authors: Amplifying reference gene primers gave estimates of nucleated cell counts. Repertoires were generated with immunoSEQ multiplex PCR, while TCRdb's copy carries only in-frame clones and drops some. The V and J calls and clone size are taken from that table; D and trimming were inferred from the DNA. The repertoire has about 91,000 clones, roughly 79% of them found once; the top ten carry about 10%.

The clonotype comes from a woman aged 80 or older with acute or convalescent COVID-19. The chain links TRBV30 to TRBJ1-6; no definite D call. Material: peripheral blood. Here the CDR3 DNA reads TGTGCCTGGAGTGGGGCAACAGATAATTCACCCCTCCACTTT. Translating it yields CAWSGATDNSPLHF.